The clone carrying this T cell receptor (beta chain) came up a few times. The antigen is undetermined. This CDR3 region has 13 residues. The ends were cut back, 5 bases at V and 9 bases at J, with 16 bases in the middle. TCRdb fed the reads into MiXCR, producing one record per CDR3 protein. The sample gives around 500,000 distinct CDR3 sequences, about 44% of which show up once; around 45% is in the top ten. This sample is part of a study of T cell repertoires in cytomegalovirus infection. General study points: HLA-C-restricted CMV clonotypes gave the most frequent clonotype in two of eight donors.

The chain recombines TRBV12-3 or TRBV12-4 with TRBJ1-2, with D possibly being TRBD1 (6 bases). This receptor was taken from a human donor in good health (CMV status not recorded). Some clones in this sample may be carry-over from other donors' samples. This specimen was cultured PBMCs, taken from culture after CMV antigen stimulation. The CDR3 DNA is TGTGCCAGCAGTCCAGGGACGGGACATAGCTACACCTTC. Amino acid sequence: CASSPGTGHSYTF.